One and the same sample provided the 5 T cell receptor beta chains below, sequenced in a study of cytomegalovirus exposure and HLA in healthy donors. Vbeta (60) and Jbeta (13) primers were used in the PCR. TCRdb keeps only in-frame clones here, not all; method: immunoSEQ multiplex PCR. This table has approximately 100,000 clones, 64% appearing once. Sequences were obtained from PBMCs. These receptors all come from a man in his 60s in good health and CMV-seronegative.

This clone was seen more than once but under ten times. The chain has TRBV11-2 and TRBJ1-2; TRBD1 matches at 9 bases. CDR3 size: 16 residues. The germline gives CDR1 SGHAT, CDR2 FQNNGV. V lost 5 bases to trimming and J lost 4 bases; unmatched junction nucleotides: 11. The CDR3 nucleotides read TGTGCCAGCAGCCAAGAAACGGGACAGGGAGGCTATGGCTACACCTTC. Its translation: CASSQETGQGGYGYTF.

This clone was counted between two and nine times. V usage is TRBV2 and J usage is TRBJ2-5; TRBD2 matches 7 bases. The CDR3 spans 14 residues. Losses at the gene ends were 3 bases for V and 7 bases for J; bases not matched to a gene: 8. The germline CDR1 and CDR2 sequences are SNHLY and FYNNEI. CDR3 DNA sequence: TGTGCCAGCAGTGAGGTTGGTAGCGGGTCGACCCAGTACTTC. Its translation: CASSEVGSGSTQYF.

The rearrangement joins TRBV6-6 to TRBJ2-1; TRBD2 matches at 11 bases. Losses at the gene ends were 2 bases for V and 8 bases for J; bases not matched to a gene: 8. The CDR3 is 16 residues long. Looked up from germline, CDR1 is MNHNY and CDR2 is SVGAGI (reference sequence). CDR3 residues: CASSYATSGSFYEQFF. In DNA, the CDR3 is TGTGCCAGCAGTTACGCTACTAGCGGGAGTTTCTATGAGCAGTTCTTC.

The chain combines TRBV5-4 with TRBJ2-3, with D tentatively TRBD1 (7 bases). This CDR3 comprises 17 residues. CDR1 and CDR2 (germline): SGHNT, YYREEE (reference sequence). Trimming pared 0 bases from V and 11 bases from J, leaving 25 bases between. CDR3 DNA sequence: TGTGCCAGCAGCTTGGAGGGGGCGGAGGGCGCCATTTTGGGGCAGTATTTT. Translating it yields CASSLEGAEGAILGQYF.

This clone occurred a few times. V usage is TRBV10-1 and J usage is TRBJ2-3; TRBD1 matches 7 bases. The CDR3 is 14 amino acids. V was pared by 2 bases and J by 3 bases, with 2 bases of the junction left unmatched. CDR1 and CDR2 (germline): WNHNN, SYGVQD (reference sequence). The CDR3, as DNA: TGCGCCAGCAGTGAGGGGACAGCTACAGATACGCAGTATTTT. This codes for CASSEGTATDTQYF.